This T cell receptor (beta chain) came from a study of blood T cell repertoires in COVID-19. For the study at large: Donors in the United States, Italy and Spain gave samples during acute or convalescent COVID-19. Sample material is recorded as cDNA or gDNA derived from T cells, B-cell-depleted T cells, or PBMCs.

Germline V gene lookup returns CDR1 MNHNS and CDR2 SASEGT. This CDR3 spans 16 amino acids. V lost 3 bases and J lost 3, with 18 bases in between. Profiling relied on immunoSEQ multiplex PCR, and the TCRdb table lists in-frame clones only, not all of them. The sample has 200,000 to 300,000 clones; roughly 82% are singletons. This chain joins TRBV6-1 and TRBJ2-7, with a weak D call TRBD2 (6 bases). The source is a middle-aged man who had recovered from COVID-19. Sequences were obtained from peripheral blood. CDR3 DNA: TGTGCCAGCAGTGAGCAGGTCGGGACTCCAAGCTACGAGCAGTACTTC. Residues: CASSEQVGTPSYEQYF.